The sequence of this T cell receptor beta chain was determined in a study of T cells in Graves' hyperthyroidism and ophthalmopathy (dated by TCRdb to between 2017 and 2020). The study in broad terms: Peripheral blood samples were taken at the time of initial diagnosis, prior to any treatment. The 80 to 100 discovery patients were randomly divided into training and test sets at a 7:3 ratio. An independent validation cohort of under 20 hyperthyroidism patients and 17 patients who later progressed to ophthalmopathy tested prospective prediction of ophthalmopathy. After blood sampling, hyperthyroidism patients were treated with methimazole at a starting dose of 30 mg daily, and ophthalmopathy patients were treated with high-dose intravenous methylprednisolone. In addition, the study compared T-cell repertoires in thyroid tissue and in blood from about 6 Graves' hyperthyroidism patients. To identify distinguishing TCR V-J signatures, a discovery cohort of around 100 patients was used, comprising 43 with Graves' ophthalmopathy and approximately 58 with stable Graves' hyperthyroidism. The paper describes TCR Vbeta CDR3 sequencing of fewer than 150 peripheral blood samples, made up of some 40 ophthalmopathy patients, some 76 hyperthyroidism patients and 17 progressor patients.

Graves' hyperthyroidism was defined as stable when no progression to ophthalmopathy occurred over 18 months of follow-up. The hyperthyroidism patients were between 18 and 65 years old and newly diagnosed, with a disease duration of less than 2 months. Any patient with an uncontrolled infection, another autoimmune disease, pregnancy or lactation was excluded. Diagnoses were based on clinical symptoms, serum thyroxine and TRAb, thyroid ultrasound and orbital computed tomography. PBMCs were separated from roughly 9.3 ml of fresh peripheral blood using Ficoll-Paque density gradient centrifugation. Total RNA was extracted with Trizol reagent, and quality was checked on an Agilent 2100 Bioanalyzer. The TCR beta CDR3 regions were amplified from the RNA transcripts. A first-round RT-PCR of the TCR CDR3 used the HTBI primer set with the Qiagen OneStep RT-PCR kit. A second multiplex PCR round built the libraries, followed by size selection and purification. Libraries were sequenced paired-end with 100 bp reads on an Illumina HiSeq2000. In the paper's pipeline: SOAPnuke was used to process the raw data, removing reads that contained adapters or uncalled bases, had a mean Phred below 15, or lacked an exact match to the constant primer or identifier. High-quality paired reads were merged with COPE v1.2.5, and unique nucleotide sequences were defined as clonotypes. Clonotypes were aligned to IMGT TRBV, TRBD and TRBJ reference segments using MiTCR v1.1. Analysis was restricted to V-J combinations with a frequency above 0.0001, which covered about 99% of repertoires. The TCS score was defined as F50 (clonal expansion) divided by E x V (chaos), with BLOSUM62-based TCRdist calculated between CDR3 peptides within each V-J. Welch's t-statistics and random forest reduced around 520 V-J features to under 15, which were used in a naive Bayes classifier (R e1071). The Morisita-Horn index was used to measure how similar the thyroid and blood repertoires were. The public reads were reprocessed in TCRdb via fastp at Q25 and MiXCR, keeping in-frame beta chains. Each record represents a unique CDR3 protein, reported with the most common genes and DNA among its rows. TCRdb, not the original authors, processed these V and J calls. Present in this sample are roughly 710,000 distinct CDR3 sequences, roughly a third of which were seen just once. In total, the top ten clones hold about a third of the sample.

V is cut by 4 bases and J by 2 bases, and the space between the germline ends is 21 bases. Via the germline V gene (reference sequence), CDR1 is WNHNN and CDR2 SYGVQD. The CDR3 runs 18 residues from the cysteine to the phenylalanine. The kept DNA is CDR3 alone, 54 bases in frame from the first base. Comments on this clonotype: Its antigen remains undetermined. No clone much larger than this one lies a single base away; base qualities are absent.

The study at large found these results: A 13 V-J signature model separated ophthalmopathy from stable hyperthyroidism, with approximately 87% sensitivity and 81.08% specificity in cross-validation and 80%/75% in testing. In validation, progression to ophthalmopathy was predicted by the model with around 70% sensitivity and 72% to 85% specificity, a median of roughly six months before onset. Most expanded thyroid clonotypes (frequency above 0.001) were also detected in blood, suggesting blood repertoires may reflect thyroid immune responses. Sample size was not statistically predetermined, and blinding of investigators to group allocation was not performed.

The V gene is TRBV10-1 and the J gene is TRBJ1-5, with TRBD1 as a weak D call on 5 bases. Input material: blood. The source is a woman in her thirties or forties with Graves' hyperthyroidism. The CDR3 protein: CASSASGAVDSGNQPQHF. The nucleotide sequence reads as follows: TGCGCCAGCAGTGCTAGTGGGGCTGTAGACTCGGGCAATCAGCCCCAGCATTTT.